Below are 32 T cell receptor beta chains sequenced from a single sample in a study of T cell responses to AZD1222 COVID-19 vaccine. The table came from immunoSEQ multiplex PCR; TCRdb's copy has only in-frame clones and leaves some out. Altogether some 120,000 clones are present, around 90% being singletons, with the ten largest covering around 3.8%. The starting material was peripheral blood, obtained 28 days after the second dose of the MenACWY control vaccine. These receptors all stem from an adult who received the MenACWY meningococcal vaccine as a control.

This chain connects TRBV20-1 to TRBJ2-7, with TRBD2 matching over 9 bases. The germline V gene has CDR1 DFQATT and CDR2 SNEGSKA (reference sequence). The CDR3 covers 14 residues. Trimming took 3 bases from V and 4 from J; bases not matched to a gene: 7. CDR3 protein: CSASSSGRPYEQYF. Written as DNA, the CDR3 is TGCAGTGCTAGTTCCAGCGGGAGGCCTTACGAGCAGTACTTC.

This clone appeared once. The V call is TRBV25-1, the J call TRBJ2-4; TRBD2 agrees at 9 bases. The germline V gene has CDR1 MGHDK and CDR2 SYGVNS. CDR3 length equals 16 residues. Trimming took 2 bases from V and 6 from J; bases not matched to a gene: 8. The CDR3 nucleotides are TGTGCCAGCAGTGAAACGCGGGGGGGCTACGGAAACATTCAGTACTTC. Amino acid sequence: CASSETRGGYGNIQYF.

This clone was counted only a few times. The chain recombines TRBV27 with TRBJ1-4; a weak D match, TRBD1 (6 bases). Germline V gene sequence: CDR1 MNHEY, CDR2 SMNVEV (reference sequence). The V end lost 6 bases, the J end lost 2 bases, and 10 bases lay between the germline ends. The CDR3 runs 14 residues. CDR3 sequence (DNA): TGTGCCAGCAGCTACGACAGGACTAATGAAAAACTGTTTTTT. This codes for CASSYDRTNEKLFF.

A single count supports this clone. The V gene is TRBV6-2 or TRBV6-3, the J gene TRBJ1-1; 7 bases match TRBD1. CDR1 and CDR2 (germline): MNHEY, SVGEGT. The CDR3 is 16 residues long. With V trimmed by 5 bases and J by 1 base, 10 bases remained unmatched. Here the CDR3 DNA reads TGTGCCAGCAGTAATCGTGGGGACAGTCGGAACACTGAAGCTTTCTTT. Its translation is CASSNRGDSRNTEAFF.

J is TRBJ1-6 and V is TRBV25-1; unclear D gene. V lost 1 base, J lost 7 bases, and 11 bases lay in between. Germline CDR1 reads MGHDK; CDR2 reads SYGVNS. The CDR3 runs to 15 residues. CDR3 loop: CASSELGLGNSPLHF. The CDR3 nucleotides are TGTGCCAGCAGTGAATTAGGTCTGGGCAATTCACCCCTCCACTTT. Looking up the rest from reference TRBV25-1 and TRBJ1-6 gives the full variable domain: EADIYQTPRYLVIGTGKKITLECSQTMGHDKMYWYQQDPGMELHLIHYSYGVNSTEKGDLSSESTVSRIRTEHFPLTLESARPSHTSQYLCASSELGLGNSPLHFGNGTRLTVT.

This chain connects TRBV18 to TRBJ2-1; TRBD1 is a possible D gene (5 bases). This CDR3 region has 16 residues. CDR1 and CDR2 from the germline V gene are KGHSH and LQKENI. V lost 1 base and J lost 0, with 10 bases in between. The chain's CDR3 is CASSPRGLGSYNEQFF. Here the CDR3 DNA reads TGTGCCAGCTCACCACGGGGCCTGGGCTCCTACAATGAGCAGTTCTTC.

The chain combines TRBV19 with TRBJ2-1; 7 bases match TRBD1. Germline V gene sequence: CDR1 LNHDA, CDR2 SQIVND (reference sequence). V dropped 5 bases and J dropped 2; count of bases not matched to a gene: 3. This CDR3 is built from 14 residues. CDR3 in DNA: TGTGCCAGTAGTCTCGGACAGGCCTACAATGAGCAGTTCTTC. Amino acid sequence: CASSLGQAYNEQFF.

This clone was detected only a few times. For the CDR3, the DNA is TGTGCCAGCAGTTTGAGGGATTATTACAGAACCCTACCTAACTATGGCTACACCTTC. Translated: CASSLRDYYRTLPNYGYTF. This chain uses TRBV28 with TRBJ1-2; D is ambiguous. This CDR3 has 19 residues. V shed 3 bases and J shed 0 bases, with 23 bases lying between them. CDR1 MDHEN and CDR2 SYDVKM come from the germline V gene.

This chain joins TRBV7-3 and TRBJ2-2; tentative D call: TRBD2 (6 bases). Germline V gene data show CDR1 as SGHTA and CDR2 as FQGTGA. V dropped 0 bases and J dropped 7 bases, with 15 bases sitting between them. CDR3 length: 16 residues. CDR3 residues: CASSLTTAGRFGELFF. CDR3 coding DNA: TGTGCCAGCAGCTTAACGACGGCAGGGAGGTTCGGGGAGCTGTTTTTT.

The chain is built from TRBV7-9 and TRBJ2-7; D gene uncertain. The germline V gene encodes CDR1 SEHNR and CDR2 FQNEAQ (reference sequence). The CDR3 covers 12 residues. V dropped 3 bases and J dropped 6 bases, with 9 bases sitting between them. CDR3 bases: TGTGCCAGCAGCTTCCTCGGGCTCGAGCAGTACGTC. This gives the protein CASSFLGLEQYV.

CDR3 nucleotides: TGTGCCAGCAGTATCACAAGAGGGAGAGAGACCCAGTACTTC. As protein: CASSITRGRETQYF. The J gene is TRBJ2-5, the V gene TRBV2; tentatively, D is TRBD2 (5 bases). CDR1 is SNHLY and CDR2 is FYNNEI in the germline V gene. Trimming stripped 5 bases from V and 4 bases from J, with 14 bases between. The CDR3 covers 14 residues.

V gene TRBV30 combines with J gene TRBJ2-7; D unclear. Germline CDR1 and CDR2: GTSNPN and SVGIG (reference sequence). V dropped 0 bases and J dropped 5 bases, with 11 bases sitting between them. This CDR3 spans 13 amino acids. The CDR3 is CAWSVKDTDEQYF. In DNA, the CDR3 is TGTGCCTGGAGTGTAAAAGACACCGACGAGCAGTACTTC.

CDR3 in DNA: TGTGCCAGCACCCGACAGGGGGCGGGTGAAAAACTGTTTTTT. Protein: CASTRQGAGEKLFF. The V and J genes are TRBV28 and TRBJ1-4, with TRBD1 matching 10 bases. From germline, CDR1 is MDHEN and CDR2 SYDVKM. The CDR3 is made up of 14 amino acids. The V segment lost 7 bases and the J segment 7 bases; nucleotides outside the gene matches: 6. Combining the CDR3 with reference TRBV28 and TRBJ1-4 gives the whole variable domain DVKVTQSSRYLVKRTGEKVFLECVQDMDHENMFWYRQDPGLGLRLIYFSYDVKMKEKGDIPEGYSVSREKKERFSLILESASTNQTSMYLCASTRQGAGEKLFFGSGTQLSVL.

The chain uses TRBV7-9 and TRBJ2-7, with D maybe TRBD2 (6 bases). Germline V gene sequence: CDR1 SEHNR, CDR2 FQNEAQ (reference sequence). Trimming pared 4 bases from V and 3 bases from J, leaving 10 bases between. The CDR3 runs to 13 residues. For the CDR3, the DNA is TGTGCCAGCAGCTCTGGGACTGACTACGAGCAGTACTTC. Its translation: CASSSGTDYEQYF.

The V call is TRBV7-8, the J call TRBJ1-1; no clear D. The CDR3 consists of 13 residues. Germline CDR1 is SGHVS and CDR2 is FQNEAQ. Trimming removed 2 bases from V and 3 bases from J, with 7 bases in between. The CDR3 sequence is CASSLYTDTEAFF. DNA of the CDR3: TGTGCCAGCAGCTTATATACGGACACTGAAGCTTTCTTT.

The J gene is TRBJ2-2, the V gene TRBV11-3, with D unclear. The CDR3 runs to 14 residues. The V gene's germline CDR1 is SGHNT and CDR2 YENEEA. Trimming removed 5 bases at V and 3 bases at J, with 10 bases between. Written as DNA, the CDR3 is TGTGCCAGCAGCCTCGGCAGGTACACCGGGGAGCTGTTTTTT. It yields the protein CASSLGRYTGELFF.

The chain couples TRBV5-1 to TRBJ2-1; TRBD2 matches 10 bases. The CDR3 contains 21 residues. CDR1 is SGHRS and CDR2 is YFSETQ in the germline V gene. V lost 0 bases to trimming and J lost 5 bases; unmatched junction nucleotides: 20. The CDR3 region has the DNA TGCGCCAGCAGCTTGGTAGGGGCGGGTAGCGGGGGGCACGGATCCCACAATGAGCAGTTCTTC. Translation gives CASSLVGAGSGGHGSHNEQFF.

The V and J genes are TRBV28 and TRBJ2-7; 7 nucleotides agree with TRBD1. V was clipped by 1 base and J by 3 bases; unmatched bases: 9. Germline loops: CDR1 MDHEN, CDR2 SYDVKM. The CDR3 extends over 16 amino acids. The CDR3 protein is CASSLSDRDEGYEQYV. CDR3 in DNA: TGTGCCAGCAGTTTATCCGACAGGGACGAGGGCTACGAGCAGTACGTC.

This clone was observed a handful of times. This chain links TRBV6-2 or TRBV6-3 with TRBJ1-1; no reliable D call. Germline lookup yields CDR1 MNHEY and CDR2 SVGEGT. V lost 6 bases, J lost 5 bases, and 16 bases lay in between. The CDR3 has 14 amino acids. The CDR3 sequence: CASSLARTRTEAFF. The CDR3 DNA reads as TGTGCCAGCAGCCTTGCAAGGACCAGAACTGAAGCTTTCTTT.

The V gene is TRBV5-6, the J gene TRBJ2-7; D uncertain. CDR1 and CDR2 (germline): SGHDT, YYEEEE. The CDR3 runs to 12 residues. V lost 0 bases to trimming and J lost 4 bases, with 5 bases between them. The CDR3, as DNA: TGTGCCAGCAGCTTGGGTAGGTACGAGCAGTACTTC. It encodes CASSLGRYEQYF.

This clone was seen just once. The rearrangement uses TRBV7-8 and TRBJ1-1, with D maybe TRBD1 (5 bases). The V gene's germline CDR1 is SGHVS and CDR2 FQNEAQ. V was cut by 1 base and J by 4 bases, with 13 bases left in between. CDR3 length: 15 amino acids. CDR3 sequence reads: CASSLGPGTITEAFF. CDR3 nucleotide sequence: TGTGCCAGCAGCTTAGGTCCGGGGACGATCACTGAAGCTTTCTTT. The full variable domain, in which reference TRBV7-8 and TRBJ1-1 provide the parts outside the CDR3, is GAGVSQSPRYKVAKRGQDVALRCDPISGHVSLFWYQQALGQGPEFLTYFQNEAQLDKSGLPSDRFFAERPEGSVSTLKIQRTQQEDSAVYLCASSLGPGTITEAFFGQGTRLTVV.

The chain recombines TRBV11-2 with TRBJ2-5; D perhaps matches TRBD1 (6 bases). The CDR3 sequence is 15 residues long. V was pared by 1 base and J by 3 bases, with 12 bases between. CDR1 is SGHAT, CDR2 FQNNGV, per germline. The CDR3 reads CASSLVAGVEETQYF. In nucleotides, the CDR3 is TGTGCCAGCAGCTTAGTGGCAGGGGTGGAAGAGACCCAGTACTTC.

This clone showed up just once. J is TRBJ2-1 and V is TRBV19, with TRBD1 matching over 11 bases. The germline CDR1 and CDR2 sequences are LNHDA and SQIVND (reference sequence). This CDR3 is 15 amino acids long. Trimming removed 6 bases from V and 4 bases from J; junction bases left unmatched: 5. The CDR3 coding sequence is TGTGCCAGTAGGATGGACAGGGGGCCTTACAATGAGCAGTTCTTC. Its protein product is CASRMDRGPYNEQFF. The full variable domain, in which reference TRBV19 and TRBJ2-1 provide the parts outside the CDR3, is DGGITQSPKYLFRKEGQNVTLSCEQNLNHDAMYWYRQDPGQGLRLIYYSQIVNDFQKGDIAEGYSVSREKKESFPLTVTSAQKNPTAFYLCASRMDRGPYNEQFFGPGTRLTVL.

This chain connects TRBV7-2 to TRBJ2-6; D not resolved. The CDR3 consists of 14 residues. V gave up 5 bases and J gave up 0 bases, with 5 bases separating them. Looked up from germline, CDR1 is SGHTA and CDR2 is FQGNSA. The CDR3 nucleotides read TGTGCCAGCAGCCCATCCTCTGGGGCCAACGTCCTGACTTTC. It yields the protein CASSPSSGANVLTF. Full variable domain (missing parts from reference TRBV7-2 and TRBJ2-6): GAGVSQSPSNKVTEKGKDVELRCDPISGHTALYWYRQSLGQGLEFLIYFQGNSAPDKSGLPSDRFSAERTGGSVSTLTIQRTQQEDSAVYLCASSPSSGANVLTFGAGSRLTVL.

This clone came up once. The gene calls are TRBV7-3 and TRBJ2-1, with D tentatively TRBD2 (5 bases). Germline lookup yields CDR1 SGHTA and CDR2 FQGTGA. The V end lost 2 bases, the J end lost 4 bases, and 12 bases lay between the germline ends. The CDR3 covers 15 residues. The CDR3 sequence is CASSLLISGYNEQFF. The CDR3 nucleotides are TGTGCCAGCAGCTTACTTATATCGGGGTACAATGAGCAGTTCTTC.

This chain links TRBV13 with TRBJ1-3, with D perhaps TRBD1 (6 bases). V gave up 6 bases and J gave up 1 base, with 13 bases separating them. The CDR3 has 15 residues. Germline assignment: CDR1 PRHDT and CDR2 FYEKMQ (reference sequence). The CDR3 spells CASRPTGWSGNTIYF. The CDR3 region has the DNA TGTGCCAGCAGACCTACAGGGTGGTCTGGAAACACCATATATTTT.

The rearrangement uses TRBV18 and TRBJ1-2; D is ambiguous. V was clipped by 6 bases and J by 6 bases, with 14 bases between them. CDR3 length: 13 amino acids. Germline-derived CDR1 and CDR2 are KGHSH and LQKENI. CDR3 bases: TGTGCCAGCTCCATACTATCTAAGGATGGCTACACCTTC. Translation gives CASSILSKDGYTF. Using reference TRBV18 and TRBJ1-2 for the parts outside the CDR3, the full variable domain is NAGVMQNPRHLVRRRGQEARLRCSPMKGHSHVYWYRQLPEEGLKFMVYLQKENIIDESGMPKERFSAEFPKEGPSILRIQQVVRGDSAAYFCASSILSKDGYTFGSGTRLTVV.

The chain is built from TRBV28 and TRBJ1-2, with TRBD1 matching 9 bases. CDR3 length: 14 residues. CDR1 and CDR2 (germline): MDHEN, SYDVKM. Trimming took 5 bases from V and 3 from J; bases not matched to a gene: 4. The CDR3 reads CASSPGQGYYGYTF. As DNA, the CDR3 is TGTGCCAGCAGTCCCGGACAGGGGTACTATGGCTACACCTTC.

This rearrangement joins TRBV7-7 to TRBJ1-5, with 8 bases that match TRBD1. The CDR3 consists of 16 residues. V was clipped by 3 bases and J by 0 bases; unmatched bases: 4. Per the germline V gene, CDR1 is SSHAT and CDR2 is FNYEAQ (reference sequence). The CDR3 nucleotides are TGTGCCAGCAGCTTGGGACAGGTTTATAGCAATCAGCCCCAGCATTTT. Protein: CASSLGQVYSNQPQHF.

This chain joins TRBV5-4 and TRBJ2-1, with TRBD1 matching 9 bases. The CDR3 has 16 amino acids. J gave up 7 bases and V 4 bases, and 12 bases lay outside the gene matches. Germline CDR1 reads SGHNT; CDR2 reads YYREEE (reference sequence). CDR3 protein: CASSPPIRGQGNEQFF. The CDR3 region has the DNA TGTGCCAGCAGCCCCCCGATTAGGGGACAGGGAAATGAGCAGTTCTTC. Based on the CDR3 plus reference TRBV5-4 and TRBJ2-1, the full variable domain is ETGVTQSPTHLIKTRGQQVTLRCSSQSGHNTVSWYQQALGQGPQFIFQYYREEENGRGNFPPRFSGLQFPNYSSELNVNALELDDSALYLCASSPPIRGQGNEQFFGPGTRLTVL.

This clone was counted once. The V call is TRBV3-1 (or the pseudogene TRBV3-2), the J call TRBJ2-1; D is possibly TRBD2 (6 bases). The CDR3 sequence is 17 residues long. V lost 0 bases and J 5 bases, leaving 17 bases between the germline ends. CDR1 LGHDT and CDR2 YNNKEL come from the germline V gene (reference sequence). CDR3 nucleotides: TGTGCCAGCAGCCAAGATCTTAGATGGCGGGGCCACAATGAGCAGTTCTTC. Its translation: CASSQDLRWRGHNEQFF.

V is TRBV27 and J is TRBJ1-4, with D possibly TRBD1 on 5 matching bases. The germline V gene encodes CDR1 MNHEY and CDR2 SMNVEV (reference sequence). The CDR3 spans 11 residues. Trimming pared 7 bases from V and 7 bases from J, leaving 7 bases between. For the CDR3, the DNA is TGTGCCAGCACCGGGGGTGAAAAACTGTTTTTT. Protein product: CASTGGEKLFF.